This T cell receptor (beta chain) was sequenced in a study of OX40 agonist ivuxolimab in advanced cancers. Describing the broader study: Ivuxolimab was a fully human IgG2 agonistic monoclonal antibody targeting the costimulatory receptor OX40 (CD134). Intravenous ivuxolimab was administered to patients every 2 weeks at six dose levels: 0.01, 0.1, 0.3, 1.5, 3 and 10 mg/kg. Of the 52 patients in dose escalation, some 19 had hepatocellular carcinoma, some 15 had melanoma, 9 had renal cell carcinoma and 9 had head and neck cancer. A male proportion of almost 85% and a mean age of approximately 60 years, ranging from roughly 23 to 79, were recorded for the dose-escalation cohort. Patients were allowed to have had prior anti-PD-1, anti-PD-L1 or anti-CTLA-4 therapy, and 40% to 45% of the dose-escalation patients had been treated with checkpoint inhibitors. Partial responses occurred in three dose-escalation patients: two with cutaneous melanoma and one with hepatocellular carcinoma. Peripheral TCRbeta sequencing was intended to test whether TCR sequence diversity was altered and clonal T-cell expansion was caused by ivuxolimab. The paper covers the monotherapy dose-escalation part of the phase I ivuxolimab trial, which included N = 52 patients. What the work shows at the level of the full study, not this receptor alone: At doses of 0.1 to 3.0 mg/kg, clonal expansion of both CD4+ and CD8+ T cells in blood was seen between baseline and week 6. Partial responders in the 0.1-3.0 mg/kg groups had among the lowest normalized peripheral clonal expansion, especially among CD8+ T cells. The antigen specificity of the peripheral T cells that underwent clonal expansion was not determined. On average, CD8+ T cells showed more expanded clones than CD4+ T cells after ivuxolimab. Low levels of normalized T-cell clonal expansion were also seen in some patients who did not respond.

As encoded in the germline V gene, CDR1 is KGHSH while CDR2 is LQKENI. Counted from cysteine to phenylalanine, this CDR3 has 14 amino acids. Kept here is only the CDR3 DNA, which spans 42 bases and is read in frame from base 1. From V the trimming removes 2 bases and from J it removes 4 bases, while the gene matches leave 3 bases of the junction unaccounted for. Patients with autoimmune disease history or receiving systemic immunosuppression were excluded from the trial. Peripheral blood for TCR sequencing was collected from all dose cohorts at baseline, on cycle 4 day 1, and on cycle 7 day 1. The samples were drawn from a first-in-human, open-label, multicenter phase I dose-escalation trial of ivuxolimab. Adults with locally advanced or metastatic melanoma, renal cell carcinoma, hepatocellular carcinoma or head and neck squamous cell carcinoma were enrolled in the trial. CD4+ and CD8+ T cells were sorted separately from peripheral blood before TCR sequencing.

For sequencing of the TCRbeta CDR3 region, genomic DNA was extracted from the sorted cells. TCRbeta CDR3 regions were sequenced using the immunoSEQ Assay. Sourced from immuneACCESS, this table was stored by TCRdb with only in-frame sequences that have V and J called. A share of the clones is absent; for the studies checked, an unresolved V gene accounts for under half, and the remainder has no known explanation. The sample table shows some 60,000 clones, and about 85% are seen once. In total, the top ten clones hold more than 3% of the sample. As to this clone: Its antigen is unknown. The record has no base qualities; no much larger clone is one base away.

The receptor's source is an adult with an advanced solid tumor such as melanoma, head and neck, liver or kidney cancer. The V gene is TRBV18 and the J gene is TRBJ1-2, with 8 middle bases fitting TRBD1. The source was CD4+ or CD8+ T cells sorted from blood, collected in a trial of the OX40 agonist ivuxolimab. CDR3 region: CASSPSGGGYGYTF. The DNA is TGTGCCAGCTCACCATCAGGGGGCGGCTATGGCTACACCTTC.